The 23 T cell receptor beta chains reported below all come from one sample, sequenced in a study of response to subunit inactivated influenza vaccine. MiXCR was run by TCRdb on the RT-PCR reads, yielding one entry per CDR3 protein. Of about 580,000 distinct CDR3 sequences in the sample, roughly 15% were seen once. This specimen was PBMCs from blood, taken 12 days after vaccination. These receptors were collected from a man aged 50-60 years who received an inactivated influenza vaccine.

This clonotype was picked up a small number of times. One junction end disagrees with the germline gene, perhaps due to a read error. CDR3 bases: TGTGCTAGCAGCGTGAATATGGCCCATGAGCAGTTCTTC. It yields the protein CASSVNMAHEQFF. The chain has TRBV7-7 and TRBJ2-1, with unresolved D. The CDR3 runs to 13 residues. The V gene's germline CDR1 is SSHAT and CDR2 FNYEAQ (reference sequence). Supplemented by reference TRBV7-7 and TRBJ2-1, the full variable domain reads GAGVSQSPRYKVTKRGQDVTLRCDPISSHATLYWYQQALGQGPEFLTYFNYEAQPDKSGLPSDRFSAERPEGSISTLTIQRTEQRDSAMYRCASSVNMAHEQFFGPGTRLTVL.

The CDR3 nucleotides are TGCAGTGCCGAGGGACAAGCCTACGAGCAGTACTTC. Protein sequence: CSAEGQAYEQYF. This chain uses TRBV20-1 with TRBJ2-7, with D perhaps TRBD1 (6 bases). In germline, CDR1 is DFQATT, CDR2 SNEGSKA (reference sequence). Trimming shortened V by 6 bases and J by 2 bases, and 11 bases separated the two germline ends. The CDR3 runs 12 residues.

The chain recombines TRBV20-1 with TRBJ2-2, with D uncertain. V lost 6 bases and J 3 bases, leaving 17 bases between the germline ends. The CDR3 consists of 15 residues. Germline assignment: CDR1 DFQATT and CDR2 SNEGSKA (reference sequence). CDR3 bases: TGCAGTGCCGCTCGGCGGTCGATTTACACCGGGGAGCTGTTTTTT. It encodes CSAARRSIYTGELFF.

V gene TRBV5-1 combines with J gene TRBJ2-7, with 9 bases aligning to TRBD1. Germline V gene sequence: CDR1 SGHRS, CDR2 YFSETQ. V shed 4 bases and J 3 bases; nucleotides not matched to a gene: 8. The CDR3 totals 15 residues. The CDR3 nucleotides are TGCGCCAGCAGCCCGGACACAGGGGGCAGCTACGAGCAGTACTTC. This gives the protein CASSPDTGGSYEQYF.

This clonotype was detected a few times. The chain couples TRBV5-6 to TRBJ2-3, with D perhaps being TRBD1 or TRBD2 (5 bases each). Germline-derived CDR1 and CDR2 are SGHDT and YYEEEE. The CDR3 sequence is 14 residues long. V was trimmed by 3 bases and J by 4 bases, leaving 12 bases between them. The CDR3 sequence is CASSSTVGADTQYF. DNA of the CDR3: TGTGCCAGCAGCTCCACGGTGGGGGCAGATACGCAGTATTTT.

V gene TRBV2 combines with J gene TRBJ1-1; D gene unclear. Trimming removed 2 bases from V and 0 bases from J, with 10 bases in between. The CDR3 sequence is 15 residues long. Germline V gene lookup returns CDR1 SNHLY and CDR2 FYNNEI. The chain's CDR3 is CASSEWQALNTEAFF. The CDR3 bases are TGTGCCAGCAGTGAATGGCAGGCCCTGAACACTGAAGCTTTCTTT. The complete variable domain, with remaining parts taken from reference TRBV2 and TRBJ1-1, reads EPEVTQTPSHQVTQMGQEVILRCVPISNHLYFYWYRQILGQKVEFLVSFYNNEISEKSEIFDDQFSVERPDGSNFTLKIRSTKLEDSAMYFCASSEWQALNTEAFFGQGTRLTVV.

The CDR3 here is CASREQSASPLHF. The CDR3 region has the DNA TGTGCCAGCAGAGAACAGAGCGCTTCACCCCTCCACTTT. This chain uses TRBV2 with TRBJ1-6, with D hard to call. CDR3 length equals 13 residues. Germline CDR1 and CDR2: SNHLY and FYNNEI. Trimming stripped 6 bases from V and 9 bases from J, with 12 bases between. The full variable domain, completed using reference TRBV2 and TRBJ1-6, is EPEVTQTPSHQVTQMGQEVILRCVPISNHLYFYWYRQILGQKVEFLVSFYNNEISEKSEIFDDQFSVERPDGSNFTLKIRSTKLEDSAMYFCASREQSASPLHFGNGTRLTVT.

CDR3 nucleotides: TGTGCCAGCAATGTCCGGGGGACCTACTACAATGAGCAGTTCTTC. Translated, it gives CASNVRGTYYNEQFF. This chain uses TRBV27 with TRBJ2-1; maybe TRBD2 (6 bases). The CDR3 has 15 amino acids. Trimming stripped 7 bases from V and 3 bases from J, with 16 bases between. Germline CDR1 is MNHEY and CDR2 is SMNVEV (reference sequence).

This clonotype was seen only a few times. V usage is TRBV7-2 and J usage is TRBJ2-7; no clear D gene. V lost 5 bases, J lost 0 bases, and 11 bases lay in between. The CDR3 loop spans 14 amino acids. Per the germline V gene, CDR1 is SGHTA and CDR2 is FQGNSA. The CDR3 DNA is TGTGCCAGCAGCAGACTTAGGAGCTCCTACGAGCAGTACTTC. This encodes CASSRLRSSYEQYF.

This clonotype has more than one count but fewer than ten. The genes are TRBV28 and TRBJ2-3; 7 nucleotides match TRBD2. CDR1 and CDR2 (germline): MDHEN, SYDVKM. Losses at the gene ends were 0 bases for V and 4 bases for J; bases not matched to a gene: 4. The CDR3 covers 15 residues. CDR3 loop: CASSLWTSPSDTQYF. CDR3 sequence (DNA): TGTGCCAGCAGTTTATGGACTAGCCCTTCAGATACGCAGTATTTT.

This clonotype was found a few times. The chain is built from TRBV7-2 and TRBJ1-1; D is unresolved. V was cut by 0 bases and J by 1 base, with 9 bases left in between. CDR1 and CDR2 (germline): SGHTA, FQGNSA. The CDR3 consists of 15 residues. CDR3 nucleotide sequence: TGTGCCAGCAGCTTAGCTTGGGGTCAGAACACTGAAGCTTTCTTT. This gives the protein CASSLAWGQNTEAFF.

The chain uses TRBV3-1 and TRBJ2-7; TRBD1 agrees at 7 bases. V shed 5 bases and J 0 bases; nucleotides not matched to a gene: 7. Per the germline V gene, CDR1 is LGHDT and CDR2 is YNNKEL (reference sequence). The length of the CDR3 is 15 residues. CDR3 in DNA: TGTGCCAGCAGCAAACCACAGGGGTCCTCCTACGAGCAGTACTTC. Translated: CASSKPQGSSYEQYF.

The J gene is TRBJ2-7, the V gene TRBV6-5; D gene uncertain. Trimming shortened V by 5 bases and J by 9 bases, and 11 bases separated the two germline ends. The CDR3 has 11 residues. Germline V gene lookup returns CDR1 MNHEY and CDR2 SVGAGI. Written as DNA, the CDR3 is TGTGCCAGCAGTGACATCCGAGGGCAGTACTTC. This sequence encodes CASSDIRGQYF.

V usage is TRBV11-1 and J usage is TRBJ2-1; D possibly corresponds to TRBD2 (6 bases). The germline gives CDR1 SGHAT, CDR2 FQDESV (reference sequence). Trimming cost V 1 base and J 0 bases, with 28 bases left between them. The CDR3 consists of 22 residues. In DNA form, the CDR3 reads TGTGCCAGCAGCTTAGGGCTCAGGCGGGACCGCCGAAGAAGACCCTCCTACAATGAGCAGTTCTTC. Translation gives CASSLGLRRDRRRRPSYNEQFF.

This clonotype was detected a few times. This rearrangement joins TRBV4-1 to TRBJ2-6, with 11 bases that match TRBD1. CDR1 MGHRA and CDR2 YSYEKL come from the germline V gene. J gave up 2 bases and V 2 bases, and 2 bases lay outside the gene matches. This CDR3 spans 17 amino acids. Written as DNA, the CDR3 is TGCGCCAGCAGCCAAAGGACAGGGGGCACTGGGGCCAACGTCCTGACTTTC. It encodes CASSQRTGGTGANVLTF.

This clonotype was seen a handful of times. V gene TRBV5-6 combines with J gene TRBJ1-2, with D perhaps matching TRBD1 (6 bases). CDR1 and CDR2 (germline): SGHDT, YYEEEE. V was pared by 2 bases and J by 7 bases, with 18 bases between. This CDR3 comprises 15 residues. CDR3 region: CASSLGFPGALGYTF. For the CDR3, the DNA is TGTGCCAGCAGCTTAGGATTTCCGGGGGCGCTTGGCTACACCTTC.

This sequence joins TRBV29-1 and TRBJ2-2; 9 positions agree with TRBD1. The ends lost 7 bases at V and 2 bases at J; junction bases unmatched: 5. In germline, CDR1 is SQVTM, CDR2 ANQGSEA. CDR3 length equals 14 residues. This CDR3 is CSAKDRGNTGELFF. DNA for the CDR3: TGCAGCGCCAAGGACAGGGGCAACACCGGGGAGCTGTTTTTT.

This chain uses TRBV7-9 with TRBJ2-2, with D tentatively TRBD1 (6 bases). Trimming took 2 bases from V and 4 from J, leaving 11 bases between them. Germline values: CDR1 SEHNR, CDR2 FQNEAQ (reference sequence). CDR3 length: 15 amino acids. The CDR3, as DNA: TGTGCCAGCAGCTTATTCGGGACAAGCACCGGGGAGCTGTTTTTT. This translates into CASSLFGTSTGELFF.

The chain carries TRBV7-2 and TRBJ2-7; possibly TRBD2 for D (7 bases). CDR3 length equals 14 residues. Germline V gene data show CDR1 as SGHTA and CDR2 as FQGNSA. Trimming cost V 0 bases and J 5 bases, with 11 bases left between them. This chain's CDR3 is CASSLAGGPNEQYF. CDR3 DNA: TGTGCCAGCAGCTTAGCGGGGGGGCCTAACGAGCAGTACTTC.

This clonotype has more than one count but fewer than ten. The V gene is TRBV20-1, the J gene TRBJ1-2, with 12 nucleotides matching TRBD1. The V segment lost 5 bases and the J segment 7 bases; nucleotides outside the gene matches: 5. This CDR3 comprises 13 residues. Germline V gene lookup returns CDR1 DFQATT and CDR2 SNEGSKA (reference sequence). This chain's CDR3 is CSAGDRGRGGYTF. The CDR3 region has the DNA TGCAGTGCTGGGGACAGGGGGCGTGGTGGCTACACCTTC.

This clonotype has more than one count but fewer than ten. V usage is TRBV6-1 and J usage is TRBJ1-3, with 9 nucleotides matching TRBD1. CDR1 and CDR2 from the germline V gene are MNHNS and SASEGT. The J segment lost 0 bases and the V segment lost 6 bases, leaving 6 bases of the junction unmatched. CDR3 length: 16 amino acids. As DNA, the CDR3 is TGTGCCAGCAGCCCGACAGGGGGGGCCTCTGGAAACACCATATATTTT. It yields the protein CASSPTGGASGNTIYF.

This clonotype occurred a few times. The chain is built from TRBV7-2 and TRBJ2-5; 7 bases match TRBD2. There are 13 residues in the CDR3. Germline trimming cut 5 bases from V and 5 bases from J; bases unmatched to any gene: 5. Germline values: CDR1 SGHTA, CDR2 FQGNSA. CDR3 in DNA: TGTGCCAGCAGCGGGAGGGCCGGGGAGACCCAGTACTTC. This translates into CASSGRAGETQYF.

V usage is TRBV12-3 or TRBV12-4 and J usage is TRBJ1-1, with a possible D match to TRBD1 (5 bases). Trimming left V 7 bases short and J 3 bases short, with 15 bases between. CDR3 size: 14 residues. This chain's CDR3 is CASTGGVGHTEAFF. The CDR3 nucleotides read TGTGCCAGCACCGGGGGAGTAGGGCACACTGAAGCTTTCTTT.